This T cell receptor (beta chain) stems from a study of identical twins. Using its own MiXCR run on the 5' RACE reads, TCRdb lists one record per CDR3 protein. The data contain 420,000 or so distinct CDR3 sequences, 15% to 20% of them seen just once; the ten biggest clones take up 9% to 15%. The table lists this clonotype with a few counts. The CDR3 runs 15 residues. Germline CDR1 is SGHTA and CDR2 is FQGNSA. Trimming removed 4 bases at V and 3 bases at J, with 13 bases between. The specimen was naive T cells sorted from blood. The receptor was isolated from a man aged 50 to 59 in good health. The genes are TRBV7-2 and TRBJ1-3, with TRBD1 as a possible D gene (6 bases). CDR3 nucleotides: TGTGCCAGCAGCTCACAGGGTTTCAGTGGAAACACCATATATTTT. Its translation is CASSSQGFSGNTIYF.